This T cell receptor beta chain was profiled in a study of post-analysis software for immune sequencing data. As for the study in general: The patients showed relapsing-remitting, secondary progressive and progressive-relapsing multiple sclerosis courses. Overall study findings and caveats: A handful of TRBV segments were more frequent in patients than controls; TRBV5-6, TRBV5-1 and TRBV20-1 belonged to this group. Under F measure analysis, samples from one preparation batch co-clustered strongly. Significantly lower normalized Chao1 diversity was seen in multiple sclerosis patients than in controls.

On this clonotype itself: The antigen remains undetermined.

TCR beta cDNA libraries included unique molecular identifiers. Via MiXCR, TCRdb re-called the PCR reads, giving one row per CDR3 protein. The sample gives fewer than 850,000 distinct CDR3 sequences, about 32% of which show up once; 0.55% to 0.65% is in the top ten. V was clipped by 5 bases and J by 0 bases, with 13 bases between them. The CDR3 loop spans 16 amino acids. This TCR came from a girl aged 5-17 years with multiple sclerosis. Sequencing used blood. The chain links TRBV12-3 or TRBV12-4 to TRBJ1-4; TRBD1 is a possible D gene (6 bases). The CDR3 reads CASSPRTAATNEKLFF. CDR3 sequence (DNA): TGTGCCAGCAGTCCGAGGACAGCTGCAACTAATGAAAAACTGTTTTTT.